These 11 T cell receptor beta chains originate from one sample sequenced in a study of vaccination and CD4 T cells after COVID-19. Treatment of the sample: roughly 11-day PBMC culture with coronavirus spike peptide pools or control peptides (ViraFEST assay). Their antigens remain unidentified. Oncomine TCR Beta short-read sequencing was applied to DNA from cultured CD4+ T cells. Each CDR3 protein gets one entry after TCRdb re-called the PCR reads with MiXCR. The data hold under 20,000 distinct CDR3 sequences, with about 39% observed a single time. Sequences were derived from CD4+ T cells from blood, cultured in vitro, sampled after SARS-CoV-2 vaccination. All receptors derive from a human donor who had recovered from COVID-19.

CDR3 in amino acids: CASSYQGQEQYF. As DNA, the CDR3 is TGTGCCAGCAGCTACCAAGGGCAGGAGCAGTACTTC. The J gene is TRBJ2-7, the V gene TRBV7-8; D gene unclear. The CDR3 extends over 12 amino acids. V was trimmed by 4 bases and J by 7 bases, leaving 11 bases between them. Per the germline V gene, CDR1 is SGHVS and CDR2 is FQNEAQ.

This chain connects TRBV29-1 to TRBJ2-5; 7 bases fit TRBD1. This CDR3 comprises 11 residues. Germline V gene lookup returns CDR1 SQVTM and CDR2 ANQGSEA. V lost 7 bases to trimming and J lost 4 bases; unmatched junction nucleotides: 3. The CDR3 region is CSGQGRETQYF. Written as DNA, the CDR3 is TGCAGCGGACAGGGTAGAGAGACCCAGTACTTC.

The chain joins TRBV19 to TRBJ2-5; no clear D gene. Germline V gene sequence: CDR1 LNHDA, CDR2 SQIVND (reference sequence). The V end lost 5 bases, the J end lost 2 bases, and 9 bases lay between the germline ends. This CDR3 region has 13 residues. CDR3 in DNA: TGTGCCAGTAGTGGGTCGACTCAAGAGACCCAGTACTTC. Translation: CASSGSTQETQYF.

The sample holds a few counts of this clonotype. The chain is built from TRBV6-4 and TRBJ2-1, with D perhaps TRBD2 (5 bases). Germline-derived CDR1 and CDR2 are MRHNA and SNTAGT. The CDR3 length is 15 residues. Trimming stripped 4 bases from V and 2 bases from J, with 12 bases between. The CDR3 DNA follows: TGTGCCAGCAGTGCGCTGGACTTCCCCTACAATGAGCAGTTCTTC. This encodes CASSALDFPYNEQFF.

CDR3 residues: CASSLWRGGYTF. In DNA form, the CDR3 reads TGTGCCAGCAGCCTTTGGAGAGGTGGCTACACCTTC. The chain links TRBV12-3 or TRBV12-4 to TRBJ1-2, with unresolved D. The CDR3 has 12 amino acids. V lost 6 bases and J 7 bases, leaving 12 bases between the germline ends.

This chain connects TRBV15 to TRBJ2-1; TRBD2 matches 7 bases. Germline CDR1 LNHNV, CDR2 YYDKDF (reference sequence). J gave up 8 bases and V 0 bases, and 10 bases lay outside the gene matches. The CDR3 is 16 amino acids. CDR3: CATSRDYLAVTDEQFF. CDR3 nucleotide sequence: TGTGCCACCAGCAGAGATTATCTAGCGGTGACCGATGAGCAGTTCTTC.

In this sample, this clonotype turned up a few times. The chain joins TRBV4-1 to TRBJ1-2; tentatively, D is TRBD1 (5 bases). Germline CDR1 reads MGHRA; CDR2 reads YSYEKL. The CDR3 is 15 amino acids. The V gene lost 0 bases and the J gene lost 3 bases, with 11 bases spanning the gap. The CDR3 DNA follows: TGCGCCAGCAGCCAAGATCAGGGCGGCTACTATGGCTACACCTTC. As protein: CASSQDQGGYYGYTF.

This chain joins TRBV6-2 or TRBV6-3 and TRBJ1-2; D unresolved. This CDR3 contains 13 residues. The V and J ends lost 10 bases and 9 bases respectively, with 21 bases between them. Per the germline V gene, CDR1 is MNHEY and CDR2 is SVGEGT. CDR3 in amino acids: CATTQTDVRSYTF. Written as DNA, the CDR3 is TGTGCCACTACGCAAACCGACGTTCGCAGCTACACCTTC.

This chain links TRBV18 with TRBJ1-1; no definite D call. Trimming pared 2 bases from V and 0 bases from J, leaving 7 bases between. Germline V gene lookup returns CDR1 KGHSH and CDR2 LQKENI. The CDR3 runs to 14 residues. CDR3 sequence: CASSPAVMNTEAFF. CDR3 bases: TGTGCCAGCTCACCAGCAGTTATGAACACTGAAGCTTTCTTT. The full variable domain, rest sourced from reference TRBV18 and TRBJ1-1, is NAGVMQNPRHLVRRRGQEARLRCSPMKGHSHVYWYRQLPEEGLKFMVYLQKENIIDESGMPKERFSAEFPKEGPSILRIQQVVRGDSAAYFCASSPAVMNTEAFFGQGTRLTVV.

CDR3 DNA sequence: TGTGCCAGCGGGACAGGGAACTATGGCTACACCTTC. This sequence encodes CASGTGNYGYTF. The chain is built from TRBV2 and TRBJ1-2, with 9 bases that match TRBD1. CDR3 length: 12 amino acids. Trimming took 8 bases from V and 2 from J; bases not matched to a gene: 0. The germline V gene has CDR1 SNHLY and CDR2 FYNNEI.

This clonotype was recorded once. The chain has TRBV5-6 and TRBJ1-1; no clear D. Trimming stripped 2 bases from V and 4 bases from J, with 12 bases between. This CDR3 comprises 14 residues. Germline loops: CDR1 SGHDT, CDR2 YYEEEE. Here the CDR3 reads CASSFGLSGTEAFF. The CDR3, as DNA: TGTGCCAGCAGCTTTGGGCTTTCGGGCACTGAAGCTTTCTTT.